The 16 T cell receptor beta chains in this list originate from one sample, sequenced in a study of cytomegalovirus exposure and HLA in healthy donors. Libraries were prepared by immunoSEQ multiplex PCR; TCRdb keeps only in-frame clonotypes and omits some of them. The sample carries 160,000 or so clones, roughly 86% recorded once. Source material: PBMCs. Receptors were obtained from a young man in good health and CMV-seropositive.

V and J are TRBV6-5 and TRBJ1-1; no reliable D call. Trimming took 7 bases from V and 8 from J, leaving 11 bases between them. The germline CDR1 and CDR2 sequences are MNHEY and SVGAGI. The CDR3 covers 11 residues. The CDR3 DNA sequence: TGTGCCAGCATCCTAGACCGAGAAGCTTTCTTT. It codes for CASILDREAFF.

The chain links TRBV4-2 to TRBJ1-2; D is ambiguous. The germline V gene has CDR1 LGHNA and CDR2 YNFKEQ. Trimming removed 1 base at V and 2 bases at J, with 8 bases between. The CDR3 sequence is 14 residues long. The CDR3 loop is CASSQGSGNYGYTF. CDR3 DNA sequence: TGTGCCAGCAGCCAAGGATCCGGGAACTATGGCTACACCTTC.

V is TRBV11-2 and J is TRBJ2-7; 8 nucleotides match TRBD1. The V gene end was trimmed by 4 bases and the J gene end by 0 bases; junction bases not matched to a gene: 2. CDR1 is SGHAT, CDR2 FQNNGV, per germline. The CDR3 consists of 14 residues. The CDR3 reads CASSWGQDSYEQYF. The CDR3 DNA is TGTGCCAGCAGCTGGGGACAGGACTCCTACGAGCAGTACTTC.

This sequence joins TRBV4-3 and TRBJ2-6; D perhaps matches TRBD2 (5 bases). V was pared by 0 bases and J by 2 bases, with 8 bases between. Germline-derived CDR1 and CDR2 are LGHNA and YSLEER. This CDR3 has 16 residues. CDR3 amino acids: CASSQEGSAGANVLTF. The CDR3 bases are TGCGCCAGCAGCCAAGAGGGGAGTGCTGGGGCCAACGTCCTGACTTTC.

The V and J genes are TRBV5-4 and TRBJ2-1; perhaps TRBD2 as D (5 bases). Germline assignment: CDR1 SGHNT and CDR2 YYREEE (reference sequence). Trimming pared 3 bases from V and 15 bases from J, leaving 22 bases between. This CDR3 has 14 residues. CDR3 region: CASSSGGSGPRPFF. CDR3 bases: TGTGCCAGCAGCTCCGGTGGAAGCGGTCCCCGTCCGTTCTTC.

This clone was recorded once. V usage is TRBV14 and J usage is TRBJ2-5; 16 bases line up with TRBD2. Trimming at V came to 11 bases and at J to 5 bases, leaving 8 bases not matched to a gene. Germline CDR1 reads SGHDN; CDR2 reads FVKESK. The CDR3 extends over 15 amino acids. The CDR3 bases are TGTGCCGGGGGACTAGCGGGAGGGCCTGGGGAGACCCAGTACTTC. It translates to CAGGLAGGPGETQYF.

This chain links TRBV27 with TRBJ1-1; the D is unclear. V was pared by 5 bases and J by 4 bases, with 8 bases between. The CDR3 contains 12 residues. Germline loops: CDR1 MNHEY, CDR2 SMNVEV (reference sequence). This CDR3 is CASSEVGTEAFF. The CDR3 region has the DNA TGTGCCAGCAGTGAGGTCGGCACTGAAGCTTTCTTT.

The chain employs TRBV5-4 and TRBJ1-2; D is possibly TRBD1 (6 bases). V was trimmed by 2 bases and J by 4 bases, leaving 15 bases between them. The CDR3 consists of 15 residues. CDR1 and CDR2 (germline): SGHNT, YYREEE (reference sequence). The CDR3 DNA sequence: TGTGCCAGCAGCTTCCCTTATAGGGGGACCTATGGCTACACCTTC. It specifies CASSFPYRGTYGYTF.

The DNA of the CDR3 is TGTGCCTGGAGTGTTGGGGGCAGTCGGGAAGAGCAGTTCTTC. It is translated as CAWSVGGSREEQFF. This chain connects TRBV30 to TRBJ2-1; TRBD1 might be the D (6 bases). Per germline, CDR1 GTSNPN and CDR2 SVGIG (reference sequence). Trimming pared 0 bases from V and 10 bases from J, leaving 16 bases between. This CDR3 is 14 amino acids long.

CDR3 sequence (DNA): TGTGCCAGCAGCGGGGACTCAGATACGCAGTATTTT. Encoded protein: CASSGDSDTQYF. This chain links TRBV9 with TRBJ2-3; a possible D gene is TRBD2 (6 bases). V was clipped by 3 bases and J by 4 bases, with 6 bases between them. Germline CDR1 SGDLS, CDR2 YYNGEE. The CDR3 extends over 12 amino acids.

This chain links TRBV18 with TRBJ2-7; D is possibly TRBD2 (6 bases). This CDR3 has 13 residues. Germline V gene lookup returns CDR1 KGHSH and CDR2 LQKENI. Trimming stripped 2 bases from V and 3 bases from J, with 8 bases between. CDR3 amino acids: CASSPAGNYEQYF. CDR3 DNA: TGTGCCAGCTCACCAGCGGGGAACTACGAGCAGTACTTC.

The V gene is TRBV4-2, the J gene TRBJ2-1; 7 bases are a match to TRBD2. From germline, CDR1 is LGHNA and CDR2 YNFKEQ. J gave up 4 bases and V 0 bases, and 6 bases lay outside the gene matches. There are 16 residues in the CDR3. CDR3 amino acids: CASSQDAGLGYNEQFF. The CDR3 nucleotides read TGTGCCAGCAGCCAAGATGCAGGACTAGGGTACAATGAGCAGTTCTTC.

The rearrangement uses TRBV2 and TRBJ2-5; TRBD2 might be the D (5 bases). The V and J ends lost 1 base and 9 bases respectively, with 18 bases between them. The length of the CDR3 is 15 residues. Per germline, CDR1 SNHLY and CDR2 FYNNEI. CDR3 sequence reads: CASSEDRASSRPQYF. CDR3 DNA sequence: TGTGCCAGCAGTGAAGATCGGGCTAGCTCTAGGCCCCAGTACTTC.

The chain employs TRBV4-3 and TRBJ1-5; no clear D gene. This CDR3 is built from 16 residues. Per the germline V gene, CDR1 is LGHNA and CDR2 is YSLEER. Trimming pared 0 bases from V and 4 bases from J, leaving 13 bases between. The CDR3 region is CASSQEAGEINQPQHF. The CDR3 nucleotides read TGCGCCAGCAGCCAAGAAGCCGGGGAGATTAATCAGCCCCAGCATTTT.

This clone was recorded only once. The V gene is TRBV27, the J gene TRBJ1-4; D remains unclear. Germline loops: CDR1 MNHEY, CDR2 SMNVEV (reference sequence). V lost 2 bases to trimming and J lost 1 base, with 5 bases between them. CDR3 length: 14 residues. The CDR3 reads CASSLGGTNEKLFF. In DNA, the CDR3 is TGTGCCAGCAGTTTAGGAGGAACTAATGAAAAACTGTTTTTT. Full variable domain (rest looked up from reference TRBV27 and TRBJ1-4): EAQVTQNPRYLITVTGKKLTVTCSQNMNHEYMSWYRQDPGLGLRQIYYSMNVEVTDKGDVPEGYKVSRKEKRNFPLILESPSPNQTSLYFCASSLGGTNEKLFFGSGTQLSVL.

CDR3: CASSEQGTNTIYF. The CDR3 DNA reads as TGTGCCAGCAGTGAACAGGGAACCAACACCATATATTTT. J is TRBJ1-3 and V is TRBV2, with D maybe TRBD1 (5 bases). V was shortened by 2 bases and J by 7 bases, with 9 bases between the two germline ends. Germline assignment: CDR1 SNHLY and CDR2 FYNNEI. This CDR3 has 13 residues.